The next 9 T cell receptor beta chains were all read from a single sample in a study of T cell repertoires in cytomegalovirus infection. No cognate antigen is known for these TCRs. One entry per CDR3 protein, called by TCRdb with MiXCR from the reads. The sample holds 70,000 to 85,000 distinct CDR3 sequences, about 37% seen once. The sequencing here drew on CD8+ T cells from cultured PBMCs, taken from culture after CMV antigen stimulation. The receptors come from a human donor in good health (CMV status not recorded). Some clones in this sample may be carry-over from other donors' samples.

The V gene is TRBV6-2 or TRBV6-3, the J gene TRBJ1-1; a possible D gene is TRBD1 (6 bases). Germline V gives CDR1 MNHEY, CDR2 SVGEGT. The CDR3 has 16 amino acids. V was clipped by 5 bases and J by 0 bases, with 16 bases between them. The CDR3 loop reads CASSVTGTPMNTEAFF. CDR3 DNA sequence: TGTGCCAGCAGTGTAACCGGGACACCTATGAACACTGAAGCTTTCTTT.

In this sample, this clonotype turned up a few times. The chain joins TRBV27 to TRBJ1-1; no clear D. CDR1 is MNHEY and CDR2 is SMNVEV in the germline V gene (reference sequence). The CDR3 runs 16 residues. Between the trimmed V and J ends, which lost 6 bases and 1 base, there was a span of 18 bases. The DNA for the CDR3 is TGTGCCAGCAGCCCTCTATGGACCCGGGGGAACACTGAAGCTTTCTTT. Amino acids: CASSPLWTRGNTEAFF.

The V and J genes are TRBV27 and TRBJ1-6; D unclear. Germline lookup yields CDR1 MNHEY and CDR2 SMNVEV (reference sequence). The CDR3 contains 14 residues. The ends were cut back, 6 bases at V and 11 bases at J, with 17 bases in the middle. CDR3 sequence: CASRGGGPNTPLHF. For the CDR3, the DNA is TGTGCCAGCAGGGGTGGAGGACCGAATACACCCCTCCACTTT.

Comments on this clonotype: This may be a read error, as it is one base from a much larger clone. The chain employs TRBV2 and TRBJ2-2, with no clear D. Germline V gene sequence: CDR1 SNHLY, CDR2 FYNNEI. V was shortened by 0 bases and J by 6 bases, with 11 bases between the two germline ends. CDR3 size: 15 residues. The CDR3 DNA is TGTGCCAGCAGTGAAGCTCCGTCGCGGTCCGGGGAGCTGTTTTTT. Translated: CASSEAPSRSGELFF.

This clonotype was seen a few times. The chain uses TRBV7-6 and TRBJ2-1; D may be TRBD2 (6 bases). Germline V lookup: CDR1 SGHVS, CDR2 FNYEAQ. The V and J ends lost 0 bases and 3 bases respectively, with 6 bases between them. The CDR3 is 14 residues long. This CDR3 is CASSLAGGYNEQFF. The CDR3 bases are TGTGCCAGCAGCTTAGCGGGGGGCTACAATGAGCAGTTCTTC.

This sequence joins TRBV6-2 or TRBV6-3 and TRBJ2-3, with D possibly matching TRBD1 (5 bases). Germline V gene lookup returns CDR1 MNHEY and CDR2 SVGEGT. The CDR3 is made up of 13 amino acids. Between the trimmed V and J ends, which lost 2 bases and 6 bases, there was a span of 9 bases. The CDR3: CASSYDQGDTQYF. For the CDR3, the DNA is TGTGCCAGCAGTTACGATCAGGGTGATACGCAGTATTTT.

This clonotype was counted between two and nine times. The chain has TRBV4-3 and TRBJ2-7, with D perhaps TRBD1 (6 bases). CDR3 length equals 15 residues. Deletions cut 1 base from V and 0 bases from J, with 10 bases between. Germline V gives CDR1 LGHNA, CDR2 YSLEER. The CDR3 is CASSQGRGGSYEQYF. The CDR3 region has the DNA TGCGCCAGCAGCCAAGGGAGAGGGGGCTCCTACGAGCAGTACTTC.

The CDR3 sequence is CATSNGQGDTQYF. In DNA form, the CDR3 reads TGTGCCACCAGCAACGGGCAGGGAGATACGCAGTATTTT. The rearrangement uses TRBV15 and TRBJ2-3, with D perhaps matching TRBD1 (5 bases). Trimming cost V 4 bases and J 5 bases, with 10 bases left between them. This CDR3 is 13 amino acids long. Germline CDR1 reads LNHNV; CDR2 reads YYDKDF (reference sequence).

The CDR3 DNA reads as TGTGCCAGCAGTTTTGTAGGTGGAGACAGGAGGAACACCGGGGAGCTGTTTTTT. Its translation is CASSFVGGDRRNTGELFF. This chain uses TRBV28 with TRBJ2-2, with D perhaps TRBD1 (6 bases). V was pared by 3 bases and J by 1 base, with 18 bases between. Germline-derived CDR1 and CDR2 are MDHEN and SYDVKM. This CDR3 region has 18 residues.